Listed here are 26 T cell receptor beta chains from one sample, sequenced in a study of graft-versus-host responses after intestinal transplantation. Only in-frame clones appear in the TCRdb table, and some are missing; sequencing was by immunoSEQ multiplex PCR. Of roughly 10,000 clones in the sample, about 27% are singletons; the top ten hold roughly 3.2%. The sample here was alloreactive CD4+ T cells from a mixed lymphocyte reaction culture, taken before intestinal transplant. The subset is: CFSE-low proliferating T cells sorted from approximately 6-day pre-transplant mixed lymphocyte reaction (GvH or HvG direction). These receptors came from a human patient who received an intestinal transplant.

V and J are TRBV7-6 and TRBJ2-7, with 7 positions matching TRBD2. CDR3 length: 16 residues. The V and J ends lost 5 bases and 0 bases, in that order; junction bases with no gene match: 10. The V gene's germline CDR1 is SGHVS and CDR2 FNYEAQ. The CDR3 bases are TGTGCCAGCAGCCCGTGGACTAGATCGAACTCCTACGAGCAGTACTTC. Its protein product is CASSPWTRSNSYEQYF.

To note about this clone: An end of the junction does not agree with germline; a read error may underlie this. This chain uses TRBV7-7 with TRBJ2-5; TRBD2 matches at 7 bases. The CDR3 covers 15 residues. The germline gives CDR1 SSHAT, CDR2 FNYEAQ (reference sequence). The CDR3: CASSLEASGQETQYF. The DNA for the CDR3 is TGTGCTAGCAGCTTAGAAGCTAGCGGACAAGAGACCCAGTACTTC.

This clone was seen only a few times. The J gene is TRBJ2-1, the V gene TRBV19; 10 positions match TRBD2. Germline lookup yields CDR1 LNHDA and CDR2 SQIVND (reference sequence). This CDR3 spans 17 amino acids. Losses at the gene ends were 1 base for V and 4 bases for J; bases not matched to a gene: 7. The CDR3 region has the DNA TGTGCCAGTAGTATAGTAGCTAGCGGGAGTGGTTACAATGAGCAGTTCTTC. This encodes CASSIVASGSGYNEQFF. The whole variable domain, filled in from reference TRBV19 and TRBJ2-1, reads DGGITQSPKYLFRKEGQNVTLSCEQNLNHDAMYWYRQDPGQGLRLIYYSQIVNDFQKGDIAEGYSVSREKKESFPLTVTSAQKNPTAFYLCASSIVASGSGYNEQFFGPGTRLTVL.

This clone was seen more than once but under ten times. The chain recombines TRBV6-5 with TRBJ2-4, with D uncertain. This CDR3 is built from 15 residues. Germline-derived CDR1 and CDR2 are MNHEY and SVGAGI. V was trimmed by 7 bases and J by 0 bases, leaving 13 bases between them. The CDR3 DNA is TGTGCCAGCACATGGGCCCACCTAGCCAAAAACATTCAGTACTTC. Translation: CASTWAHLAKNIQYF.

This sequence joins TRBV11-3 and TRBJ2-1; D possibly corresponds to TRBD2 (6 bases). Between the trimmed V and J ends, which lost 4 bases and 4 bases, there was a span of 20 bases. Germline values: CDR1 SGHNT, CDR2 YENEEA. This CDR3 has 17 residues. CDR3 amino acids: CASSSMEGLSQYNEQFF. The CDR3 coding sequence is TGTGCCAGCAGCTCCATGGAGGGGCTATCCCAATACAATGAGCAGTTCTTC.

This clone was observed a few times. The CDR3 spells CATSPQGPNYGYTF. DNA of the CDR3: TGTGCCACCTCGCCCCAGGGGCCTAACTATGGCTACACCTTC. The V call is TRBV27, the J call TRBJ1-2; D possibly corresponds to TRBD1 (6 bases). V lost 10 bases and J lost 0, with 15 bases in between. The CDR3 is made up of 14 amino acids. The germline CDR1 and CDR2 sequences are MNHEY and SMNVEV (reference sequence).

This clone showed up just a few times. V and J are TRBV11-2 and TRBJ2-1, with a tentative D call TRBD2 (7 bases). V was pared by 5 bases and J by 5 bases, with 16 bases between. Germline CDR1 is SGHAT and CDR2 is FQNNGV. The CDR3 is 15 residues long. The CDR3 region has the DNA TGTGCCAGCAGCCCGTCGGCGGGGGCTAACAATGAGCAGTTCTTC. Its protein is CASSPSAGANNEQFF.

In this sample, this clone is medium-sized. This chain links TRBV19 with TRBJ2-1, with 7 nucleotides matching TRBD2. In germline, CDR1 is LNHDA, CDR2 SQIVND (reference sequence). This CDR3 has 14 amino acids. V lost 4 bases and J lost 0; bases outside the gene matches: 0. CDR3 protein: CASSRTSSYNEQFF. In DNA form, the CDR3 reads TGTGCCAGTAGTAGGACTAGCTCCTACAATGAGCAGTTCTTC.

The table lists this clone with a few counts. The rearrangement links TRBV7-2 to TRBJ1-1; D is unclear. Looked up from germline, CDR1 is SGHTA and CDR2 is FQGNSA. This CDR3 has 13 amino acids. Trimming stripped 5 bases from V and 8 bases from J, with 15 bases between. CDR3 amino acids: CASSPFREQEAFF. CDR3 DNA: TGTGCCAGCAGCCCATTCCGTGAACAGGAAGCTTTCTTT.

This clone turned up a few times. This rearrangement joins TRBV5-1 to TRBJ1-1, with D perhaps TRBD1 (5 bases). The CDR3 is made up of 16 amino acids. V lost 0 bases and J lost 5, with 17 bases in between. In germline, CDR1 is SGHRS, CDR2 YFSETQ. The DNA for the CDR3 is TGCGCCAGCAGCTTGGGGCTGGGGGGTTCTGGAACTGAAGCTTTCTTT. As protein: CASSLGLGGSGTEAFF.

The V gene is TRBV25-1, the J gene TRBJ1-2; a possible D gene is TRBD1 (5 bases). V lost 8 bases and J 4 bases, leaving 11 bases between the germline ends. The CDR3 covers 12 residues. The germline V gene has CDR1 MGHDK and CDR2 SYGVNS. The CDR3 is CASEQGAYGYTF. The CDR3 DNA is TGTGCCAGCGAGCAGGGTGCCTATGGCTACACCTTC.

A single count supports this clone. V is TRBV9 and J is TRBJ1-1; D gene uncertain. The CDR3 runs 14 residues. Looked up from germline, CDR1 is SGDLS and CDR2 is YYNGEE. Trimming took 0 bases from V and 6 from J, leaving 12 bases between them. The CDR3 spells CASSVGVLDAEAFF. CDR3 in DNA: TGTGCCAGCAGCGTAGGGGTTTTGGATGCTGAAGCTTTCTTT. The full variable domain, its missing parts supplied by reference TRBV9 and TRBJ1-1, is DSGVTQTPKHLITATGQRVTLRCSPRSGDLSVYWYQQSLDQGLQFLIQYYNGEERAKGNILERFSAQQFPDLHSELNLSSLELGDSALYFCASSVGVLDAEAFFGQGTRLTVV.

This clone was detected only a few times. The chain recombines TRBV7-9 with TRBJ2-1, with TRBD2 matching 11 bases. With V trimmed by 5 bases and J by 5 bases, 5 bases remained unmatched. Germline loops: CDR1 SEHNR, CDR2 FQNEAQ (reference sequence). This CDR3 region has 15 residues. This CDR3 is CASSLGTSGDNEQFF. For the CDR3, the DNA is TGTGCCAGCAGCCTGGGGACTAGCGGAGACAATGAGCAGTTCTTC.

This sequence joins TRBV6-5 and TRBJ2-7; maybe TRBD2 (6 bases). CDR1 MNHEY and CDR2 SVGAGI come from the germline V gene. V lost 1 base and J 4 bases, leaving 11 bases between the germline ends. This CDR3 has 14 amino acids. CDR3 bases: TGTGCCAGCAGTTACTGGGCACGGGAGTACGAGCAGTACTTC. This translates into CASSYWAREYEQYF.

The sample holds a few counts of this clone. This chain connects TRBV5-1 to TRBJ1-1, with 8 bases fitting TRBD1. CDR3 length: 13 residues. The germline CDR1 and CDR2 sequences are SGHRS and YFSETQ. Trimming at V came to 2 bases and at J to 6 bases, leaving 3 bases not matched to a gene. The CDR3, as DNA: TGCGCCAGCAGCTTTACAGGGGGAGCTGAAGCTTTCTTT. It codes for CASSFTGGAEAFF.

This clone was counted once. The V gene is TRBV7-3, the J gene TRBJ1-1; maybe TRBD1 (5 bases). The CDR3 runs to 13 residues. V lost 3 bases, J lost 6 bases, and 11 bases lay in between. Germline-derived CDR1 and CDR2 are SGHTA and FQGTGA. Written as DNA, the CDR3 is TGTGCCAGCAGCTTGGGGGGGACGTCTGAAGCTTTCTTT. Protein sequence: CASSLGGTSEAFF.

This rearrangement joins TRBV5-1 to TRBJ2-4, with TRBD2 matching over 8 bases. Germline values: CDR1 SGHRS, CDR2 YFSETQ. The CDR3 has 20 residues. With V trimmed by 4 bases and J by 0 bases, 18 bases remained unmatched. This chain's CDR3 is CASSPYGLAVTDLAKNIQYF. In nucleotides, the CDR3 is TGCGCCAGCAGCCCGTATGGACTAGCCGTTACTGATCTAGCCAAAAACATTCAGTACTTC.

The CDR3 coding sequence is TGTGCCTGGTACGAAGCGGGAGGGCTCGGGGAGCAGTACTTC. Translating it yields CAWYEAGGLGEQYF. The V call is TRBV5-4, the J call TRBJ2-7; the match to TRBD2 covers 10 bases. Germline values: CDR1 SGHNT, CDR2 YYREEE (reference sequence). The CDR3 has 14 amino acids. J was trimmed by 7 bases and V by 10 bases; bases with no gene match: 14.

The rearrangement links TRBV6-5 to TRBJ2-7; 8 positions agree with TRBD1. Germline V gives CDR1 MNHEY, CDR2 SVGAGI. This CDR3 is built from 14 residues. V shed 0 bases, J shed 4 bases, and the junction held 2 bases outside the gene matches. In nucleotides, the CDR3 is TGTGCCAGCAGTTACTCTCAGGGGGCGTACGAGCAGTACTTC. It encodes CASSYSQGAYEQYF.

This clone was observed a handful of times. The chain carries TRBV7-9 and TRBJ2-3; 11 nucleotides line up with TRBD2. Germline trimming cut 5 bases from V and 6 bases from J; bases unmatched to any gene: 13. CDR1 and CDR2 (germline): SEHNR, FQNEAQ (reference sequence). CDR3 length: 17 amino acids. The CDR3, as DNA: TGTGCCAGCAGCCCAGGACTAGCGGGCCTCTCGAGGGATACGCAGTATTTT. The encoded protein is CASSPGLAGLSRDTQYF.

This clone is medium-sized by share. The J gene is TRBJ1-1, the V gene TRBV11-3; D not certain. Germline CDR1 SGHNT, CDR2 YENEEA. This CDR3 region has 9 residues. V was shortened by 3 bases and J by 13 bases, with 6 bases between the two germline ends. The CDR3 nucleotides are TGTGCCAGCAGCTTGGAGGGTTTCTTT. Protein sequence: CASSLEGFF.

A few counts support this clone. CDR3 residues: CASSYWAGSNNEQFF. The CDR3, as DNA: TGTGCCAGCAGTTACTGGGCCGGATCCAACAATGAGCAGTTCTTC. The chain recombines TRBV6-6 with TRBJ2-1; D not certain. This CDR3 has 15 residues. V lost 1 base to trimming and J lost 5 bases, with 12 bases between them. Looked up from germline, CDR1 is MNHNY and CDR2 is SVGAGI (reference sequence).

This clone is categorized as medium-sized. The chain has TRBV29-1 and TRBJ2-1, with 10 bases that match TRBD2. This CDR3 has 14 residues. The J segment lost 10 bases and the V segment lost 3 bases, leaving 9 bases of the junction unmatched. Germline loops: CDR1 SQVTM, CDR2 ANQGSEA. The CDR3 region is CSVDGLAGVDEQFF. CDR3 coding DNA: TGCAGCGTTGACGGGCTAGCGGGAGTCGACGAGCAGTTCTTC.

This clone was seen a few times. This sequence joins TRBV11-2 and TRBJ2-1; TRBD2 matches at 9 bases. J was trimmed by 2 bases and V by 7 bases; bases with no gene match: 9. The CDR3 runs 16 residues. CDR1 SGHAT and CDR2 FQNNGV come from the germline V gene. CDR3 bases: TGTGCCAGCACCTTTGACTTAGCGGGAGCCTACAATGAGCAGTTCTTC. This encodes CASTFDLAGAYNEQFF. Together with reference TRBV11-2 and TRBJ2-1, the CDR3 gives the full variable domain: EAGVAQSPRYKIIEKRQSVAFWCNPISGHATLYWYQQILGQGPKLLIQFQNNGVVDDSQLPKDRFSAERLKGVDSTLKIQPAKLEDSAVYLCASTFDLAGAYNEQFFGPGTRLTVL.

CDR3: CASSLAGESDFYGYTF. CDR3 coding DNA: TGTGCCAGCAGCTTGGCCGGGGAGAGCGACTTCTATGGCTACACCTTC. The chain has TRBV5-4 and TRBJ1-2; no clear D. Deletions cut 0 bases from V and 4 bases from J, with 16 bases between. Per the germline V gene, CDR1 is SGHNT and CDR2 is YYREEE (reference sequence). The length of the CDR3 is 16 residues.

This clone was seen only a few times. The V gene is TRBV7-9, the J gene TRBJ2-3; D unresolved. This CDR3 has 13 amino acids. Germline CDR1 SEHNR, CDR2 FQNEAQ (reference sequence). Trimming cost V 3 bases and J 2 bases, with 6 bases left between them. The CDR3 reads CASSFLYTDTQYF. CDR3 in DNA: TGTGCCAGCAGCTTTCTCTACACAGATACGCAGTATTTT.